This T cell receptor (beta chain) came from a study of blood T cells in healthy people across ages. The second PCR ran 7 to 11 cycles with a sample-barcoded 5' primer and J-beta primers. TCRdb independently ran MiXCR on the 5' RACE reads; one entry per CDR3 protein. The profile covers roughly 1.4 million distinct CDR3 sequences, with around 59% appearing a single time and 6.7% taken by the ten largest. Study findings and constraints: Any changes in expanded clonotypes were possibly confounded, as donor CMV status remained unknown.

Concerning this clonotype itself: Its antigen is not known.

This sequence was found in a man younger than 35 in good health. Source material: blood.

As DNA, the CDR3 is TGCAGTGCTAGAGTAACTAGCGGGAGGGCTGAGCAGTTCTTC. It translates to CSARVTSGRAEQFF. The chain links TRBV20-1 to TRBJ2-1, with 13 bases identical to TRBD2. Trimming took 1 base from V and 9 from J; bases not matched to a gene: 3. The CDR3 extends over 14 amino acids. Per the germline V gene, CDR1 is DFQATT and CDR2 is SNEGSKA (reference sequence).